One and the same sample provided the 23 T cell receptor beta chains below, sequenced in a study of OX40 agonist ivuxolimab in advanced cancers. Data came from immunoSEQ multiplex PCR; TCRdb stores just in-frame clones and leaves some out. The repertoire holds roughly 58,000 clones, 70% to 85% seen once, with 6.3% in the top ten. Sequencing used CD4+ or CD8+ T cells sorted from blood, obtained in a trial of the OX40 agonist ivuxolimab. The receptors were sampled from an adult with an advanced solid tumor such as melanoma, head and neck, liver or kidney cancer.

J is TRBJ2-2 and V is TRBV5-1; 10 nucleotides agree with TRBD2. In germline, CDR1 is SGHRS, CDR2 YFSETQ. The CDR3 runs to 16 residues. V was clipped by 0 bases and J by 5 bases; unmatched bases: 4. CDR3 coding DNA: TGCGCCAGCAGCTTGGCATTGACTAGCGGGACCGGGGAGCTGTTTTTT. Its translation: CASSLALTSGTGELFF.

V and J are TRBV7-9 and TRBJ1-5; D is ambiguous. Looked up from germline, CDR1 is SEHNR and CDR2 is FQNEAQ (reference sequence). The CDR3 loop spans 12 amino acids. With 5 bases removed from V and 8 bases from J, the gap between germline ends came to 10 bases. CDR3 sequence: CASSQGPKPQHF. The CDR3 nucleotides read TGTGCCAGCAGCCAAGGACCAAAGCCCCAGCATTTT.

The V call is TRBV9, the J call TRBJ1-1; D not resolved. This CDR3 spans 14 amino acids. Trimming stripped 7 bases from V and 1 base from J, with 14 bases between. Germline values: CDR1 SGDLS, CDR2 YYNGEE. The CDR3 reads CASRKGSGNTEAFF. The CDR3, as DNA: TGTGCCAGCCGCAAAGGATCGGGGAACACTGAAGCTTTCTTT.

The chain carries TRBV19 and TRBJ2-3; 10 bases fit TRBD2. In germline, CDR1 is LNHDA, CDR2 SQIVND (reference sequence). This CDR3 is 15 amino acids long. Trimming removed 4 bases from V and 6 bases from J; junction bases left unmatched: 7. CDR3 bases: TGTGCCAGTAGTAACAGCGGGGGGGCCGGGGATACGCAGTATTTT. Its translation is CASSNSGGAGDTQYF.

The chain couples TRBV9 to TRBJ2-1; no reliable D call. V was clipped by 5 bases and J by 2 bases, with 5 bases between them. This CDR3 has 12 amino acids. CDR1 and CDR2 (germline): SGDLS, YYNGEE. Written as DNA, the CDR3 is TGTGCCAGCAGTCTAGCCTACAATGAGCAGTTCTTC. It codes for CASSLAYNEQFF.

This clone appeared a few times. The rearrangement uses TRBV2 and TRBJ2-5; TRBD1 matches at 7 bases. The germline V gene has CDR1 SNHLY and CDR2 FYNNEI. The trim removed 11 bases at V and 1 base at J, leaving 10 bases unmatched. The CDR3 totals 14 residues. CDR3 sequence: CAGTSDRVQETQYF. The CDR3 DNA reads TGTGCCGGTACTTCAGACAGGGTCCAAGAGACCCAGTACTTC. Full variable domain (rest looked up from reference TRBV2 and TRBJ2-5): EPEVTQTPSHQVTQMGQEVILRCVPISNHLYFYWYRQILGQKVEFLVSFYNNEISEKSEIFDDQFSVERPDGSNFTLKIRSTKLEDSAMYFCAGTSDRVQETQYFGPGTRLLVL.

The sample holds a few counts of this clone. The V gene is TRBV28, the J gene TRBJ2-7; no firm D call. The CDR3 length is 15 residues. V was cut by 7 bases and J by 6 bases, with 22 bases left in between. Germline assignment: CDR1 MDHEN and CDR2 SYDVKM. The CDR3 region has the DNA TGTGCCAGCATGGGAAGGTCTAACCTAAATGGCGAGCAGTACTTC. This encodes CASMGRSNLNGEQYF. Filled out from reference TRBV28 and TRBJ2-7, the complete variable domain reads DVKVTQSSRYLVKRTGEKVFLECVQDMDHENMFWYRQDPGLGLRLIYFSYDVKMKEKGDIPEGYSVSREKKERFSLILESASTNQTSMYLCASMGRSNLNGEQYFGPGTRLTVT.

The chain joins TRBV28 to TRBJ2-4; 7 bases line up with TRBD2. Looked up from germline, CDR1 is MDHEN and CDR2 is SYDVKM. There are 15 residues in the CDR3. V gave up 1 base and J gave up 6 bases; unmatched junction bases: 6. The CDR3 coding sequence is TGTGCCAGCAGTTTATCCCCCCGCGGGGGAAACATTCAGTACTTC. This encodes CASSLSPRGGNIQYF.

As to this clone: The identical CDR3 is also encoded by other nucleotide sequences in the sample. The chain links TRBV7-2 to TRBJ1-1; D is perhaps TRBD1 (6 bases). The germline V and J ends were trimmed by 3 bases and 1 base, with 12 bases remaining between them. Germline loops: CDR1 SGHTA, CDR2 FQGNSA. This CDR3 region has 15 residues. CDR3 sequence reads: CASSLAGAGNTEAFF. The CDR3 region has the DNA TGTGCCAGCAGCTTGGCGGGGGCAGGGAACACTGAAGCTTTCTTT.

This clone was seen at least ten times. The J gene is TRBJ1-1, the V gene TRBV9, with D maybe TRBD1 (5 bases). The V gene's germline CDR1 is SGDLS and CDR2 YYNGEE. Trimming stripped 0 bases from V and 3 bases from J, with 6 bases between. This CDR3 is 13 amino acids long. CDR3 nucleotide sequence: TGTGCCAGCAGCGTAGAAGGGGACACTGAAGCTTTCTTT. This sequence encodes CASSVEGDTEAFF.

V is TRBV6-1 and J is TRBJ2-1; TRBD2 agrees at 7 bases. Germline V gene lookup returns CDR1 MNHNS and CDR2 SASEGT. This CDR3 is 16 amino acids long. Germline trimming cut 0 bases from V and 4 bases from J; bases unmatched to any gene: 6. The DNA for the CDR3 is TGTGCCAGCAGTGAAGCAATTAGCGGGCCATACAATGAGCAGTTCTTC. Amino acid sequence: CASSEAISGPYNEQFF.

This CDR3 is CASSLIGTPLHF. DNA of the CDR3: TGTGCCAGCAGCTTAATTGGAACACCCCTCCACTTT. The rearrangement joins TRBV7-9 to TRBJ1-6, with D hard to call. Trimming cost V 2 bases and J 11 bases, with 7 bases left between them. Germline values: CDR1 SEHNR, CDR2 FQNEAQ (reference sequence). CDR3 size: 12 residues.

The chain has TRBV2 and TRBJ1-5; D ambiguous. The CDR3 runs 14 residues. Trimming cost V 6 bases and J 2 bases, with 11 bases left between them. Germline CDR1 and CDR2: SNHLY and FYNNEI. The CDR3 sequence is CASRRKEGNQPQHF. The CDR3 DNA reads TGTGCCAGCAGACGAAAAGAGGGCAATCAGCCCCAGCATTTT.

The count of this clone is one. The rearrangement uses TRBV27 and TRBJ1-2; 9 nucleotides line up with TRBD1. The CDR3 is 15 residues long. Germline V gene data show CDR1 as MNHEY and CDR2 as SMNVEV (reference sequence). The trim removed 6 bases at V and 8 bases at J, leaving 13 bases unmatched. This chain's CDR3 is CASSFHPGQGRGYTF. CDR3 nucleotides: TGTGCCAGCAGCTTTCATCCGGGACAGGGTCGAGGCTACACCTTC.

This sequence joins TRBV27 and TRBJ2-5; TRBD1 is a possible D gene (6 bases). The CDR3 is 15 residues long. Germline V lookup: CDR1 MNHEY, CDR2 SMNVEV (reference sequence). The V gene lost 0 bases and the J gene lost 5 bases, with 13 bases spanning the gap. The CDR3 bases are TGTGCCAGCAGTTTATCGGGCAGGGGAAAGGAGACCCAGTACTTC. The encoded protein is CASSLSGRGKETQYF.

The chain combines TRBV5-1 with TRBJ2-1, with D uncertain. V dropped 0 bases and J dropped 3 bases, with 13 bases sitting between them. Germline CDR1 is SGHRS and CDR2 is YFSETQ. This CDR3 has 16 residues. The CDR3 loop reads CASSLAAGNSYNEQFF. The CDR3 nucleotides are TGCGCCAGCAGCTTGGCAGCCGGAAACAGCTACAATGAGCAGTTCTTC.

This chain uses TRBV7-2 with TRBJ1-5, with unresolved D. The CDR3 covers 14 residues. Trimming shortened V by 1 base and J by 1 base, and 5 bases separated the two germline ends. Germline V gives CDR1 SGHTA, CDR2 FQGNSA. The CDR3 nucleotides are TGTGCCAGCAGCTTAGGTAACAGCAATCAGCCCCAGCATTTT. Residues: CASSLGNSNQPQHF.

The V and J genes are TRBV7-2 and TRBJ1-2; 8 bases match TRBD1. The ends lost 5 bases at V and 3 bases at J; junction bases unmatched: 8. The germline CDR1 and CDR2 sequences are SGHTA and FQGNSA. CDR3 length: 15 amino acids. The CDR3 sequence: CASSPQGAQDYGYTF. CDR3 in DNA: TGTGCCAGCAGCCCCCAGGGGGCGCAGGACTATGGCTACACCTTC.

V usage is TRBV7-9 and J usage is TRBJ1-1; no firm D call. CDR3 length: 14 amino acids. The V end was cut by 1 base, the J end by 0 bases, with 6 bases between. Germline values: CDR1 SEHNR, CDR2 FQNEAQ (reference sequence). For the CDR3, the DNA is TGTGCCAGCAGCTTAGACAGATTGAACACTGAAGCTTTCTTT. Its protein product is CASSLDRLNTEAFF.

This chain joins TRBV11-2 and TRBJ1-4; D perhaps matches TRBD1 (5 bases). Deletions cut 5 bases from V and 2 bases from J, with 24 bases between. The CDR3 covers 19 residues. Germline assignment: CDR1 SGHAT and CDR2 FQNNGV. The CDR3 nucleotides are TGTGCCAGCAGCCCAACTCGTGGGGGGTTGGGGCGTACTAATGAAAAACTGTTTTTT. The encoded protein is CASSPTRGGLGRTNEKLFF.

CDR3 region: CASSLKWGTPNTGELFF. The DNA of the CDR3 is TGTGCCAGCAGCTTAAAGTGGGGCACCCCGAACACCGGGGAGCTGTTTTTT. The rearrangement links TRBV7-2 to TRBJ2-2, with D perhaps matching TRBD1 (5 bases). Germline CDR1 is SGHTA and CDR2 is FQGNSA. The V end was cut by 2 bases, the J end by 0 bases, with 13 bases between. The CDR3 is 17 amino acids.

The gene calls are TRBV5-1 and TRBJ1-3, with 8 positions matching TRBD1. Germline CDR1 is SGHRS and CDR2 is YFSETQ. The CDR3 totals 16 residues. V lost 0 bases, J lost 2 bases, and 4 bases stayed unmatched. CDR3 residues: CASSLAGQGAGNTIYF. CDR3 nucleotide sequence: TGCGCCAGCAGCTTGGCCGGACAGGGTGCTGGAAACACCATATATTTT.

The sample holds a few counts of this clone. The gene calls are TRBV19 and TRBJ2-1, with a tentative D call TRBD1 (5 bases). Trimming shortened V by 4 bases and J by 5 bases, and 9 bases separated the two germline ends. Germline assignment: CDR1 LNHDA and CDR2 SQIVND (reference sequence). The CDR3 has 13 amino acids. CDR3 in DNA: TGTGCCAGTAGTAACCAGGGCAACAATGAGCAGTTCTTC. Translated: CASSNQGNNEQFF.